The entry below gives a single TCR beta chain sequence along with its context. In the source study's methods: Scientists estimated how many nucleated cells there were by amplifying reference gene primers. The table came from immunoSEQ multiplex PCR; TCRdb's copy has only in-frame clones and leaves some out. V, J and clone size were drawn from that table, and D and trimming were deduced from the DNA. The data show about 120,000 clones, 75% to 95% seen once. V was cut by 6 bases and J by 3 bases, with 11 bases left in between. The CDR3 covers 13 residues. The sample belongs to a study of blood T cell repertoires in COVID-19. Study-wide background: Donors in the United States, Italy and Spain gave samples during acute or convalescent COVID-19. T cells, B-cell-depleted T cells, or PBMCs provided the cDNA or gDNA that served as material.

Sequenced: peripheral blood. The chain employs TRBV12-3 or TRBV12-4 and TRBJ1-1, with D possibly matching TRBD1 (6 bases). The receptor's source is a human donor with active COVID-19. The donor label of this sample is uncertain. The CDR3 reads CASSNKGDTEAFF. In nucleotides, the CDR3 is TGTGCCAGCAGCAATAAGGGGGACACTGAAGCTTTCTTT.